Described below is a single TCR beta chain sequence and its context. Antigen specificity is unknown. This sample was taken from a study of CD8+ T cells in alopecia areata. Study-wide background: Oral tofacitinib, 5 to 10 mg twice daily, was given in an open-label trial. Tofacitinib administration persisted for 6 to 18 months, succeeded by 6 months off drug. General study points: Persistence of many expanded lesional clones was seen in scalp and blood during tofacitinib.

Germline V lookup: CDR1 SGHRS, CDR2 YFSETQ. Unmatched junction bases numbered 9, after V lost 0 bases and J lost 0 bases. This CDR3 has 18 amino acids. cDNA prepared by RNA extraction and subsequent reverse transcription served as the template for sequencing. Here immunoSEQ multiplex PCR was the method, and the copy in TCRdb shows in-frame clones only, minus some. The repertoire holds some 200,000 clones, approximately 60% seen once, with over 3% in the top ten. Treatment indicated: oral pan-JAK inhibitor, 5-10 mg twice daily. The chain links TRBV5-1 to TRBJ2-1; 7 bases line up with TRBD2. The source of this sequence is a human donor with alopecia areata. The sample here was CD4+ T cells sorted from blood, taken at week 4, from a patient treated with tofacitinib. The CDR3 coding sequence is TGCGCCAGCAGCTTGGCTGGGGACTACCTCAGCTCCTACAATGAGCAGTTCTTC. This encodes CASSLAGDYLSSYNEQFF.